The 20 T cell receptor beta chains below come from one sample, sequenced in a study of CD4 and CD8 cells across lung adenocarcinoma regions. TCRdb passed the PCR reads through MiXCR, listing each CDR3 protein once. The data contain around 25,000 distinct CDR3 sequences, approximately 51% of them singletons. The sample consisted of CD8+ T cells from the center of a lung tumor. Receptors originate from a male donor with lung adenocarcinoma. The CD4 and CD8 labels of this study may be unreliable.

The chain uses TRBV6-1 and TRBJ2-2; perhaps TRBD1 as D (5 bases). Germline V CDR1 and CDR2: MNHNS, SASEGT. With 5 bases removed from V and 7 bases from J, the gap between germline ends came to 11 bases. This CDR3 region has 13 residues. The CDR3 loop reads CASSPQGYGELFF. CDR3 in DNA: TGTGCCAGCAGTCCTCAGGGATACGGGGAGCTGTTTTTT.

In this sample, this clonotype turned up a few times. In DNA, the CDR3 is TGTGCCAGCAGCTTAGCGGGGGTACAAGAGACCCAGTACTTC. Residues: CASSLAGVQETQYF. V gene TRBV7-9 combines with J gene TRBJ2-1, with D perhaps being TRBD1 or TRBD2 (5 bases each). The J call may be faulty, since TRBJ2-5 better matches the DNA end. Germline CDR1 is SEHNR and CDR2 is FQNEAQ (reference sequence). This CDR3 comprises 14 residues.

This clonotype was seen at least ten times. The CDR3 region is CASSWTLAKGEQFF. CDR3 in DNA: TGTGCCAGCAGTTGGACACTAGCGAAAGGTGAGCAGTTCTTC. This chain joins TRBV27 and TRBJ2-1; the match to TRBD2 covers 7 bases. V lost 4 bases, J lost 9 bases, and 9 bases stayed unmatched. CDR1 is MNHEY, CDR2 SMNVEV, per germline (reference sequence). This CDR3 is 14 amino acids long.

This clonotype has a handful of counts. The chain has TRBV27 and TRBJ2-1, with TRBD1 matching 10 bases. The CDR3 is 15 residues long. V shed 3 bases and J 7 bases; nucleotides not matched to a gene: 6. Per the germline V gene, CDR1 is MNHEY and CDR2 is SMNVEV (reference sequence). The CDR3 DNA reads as TGTGCCAGCAGTTTGCCGGGACAGGGGCGAAATGAGCAGTTCTTC. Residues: CASSLPGQGRNEQFF.

The CDR3 bases are TGCGCCAGCAGCTTGATGGTGCAGGGGGCCGGGGAGCTGTTTTTT. Residues: CASSLMVQGAGELFF. The chain is built from TRBV5-1 and TRBJ2-2, with 7 nucleotides matching TRBD1. J was trimmed by 6 bases and V by 1 base; bases with no gene match: 6. CDR1 and CDR2 from the germline V gene are SGHRS and YFSETQ. The CDR3 has 15 residues.

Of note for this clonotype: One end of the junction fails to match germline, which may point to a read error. CDR3 sequence: CASSYSLGTGALFF. The CDR3 DNA is TGTGCCAGCAGTTACTCTCTGGGTACCGGGGCGCTGTTTTTT. This chain connects TRBV6-5 to TRBJ2-2, with D possibly called TRBD1 or TRBD2 (5 bases each). From germline, CDR1 is MNHEY and CDR2 SVGAGI. The CDR3 spans 14 residues.

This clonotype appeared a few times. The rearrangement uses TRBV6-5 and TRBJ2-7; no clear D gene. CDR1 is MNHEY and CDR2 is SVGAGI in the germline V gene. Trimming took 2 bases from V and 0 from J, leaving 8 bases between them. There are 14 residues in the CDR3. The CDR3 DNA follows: TGTGCCAGCAGTTACGCGGCCTTCTCCTACGAGCAGTACTTC. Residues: CASSYAAFSYEQYF.

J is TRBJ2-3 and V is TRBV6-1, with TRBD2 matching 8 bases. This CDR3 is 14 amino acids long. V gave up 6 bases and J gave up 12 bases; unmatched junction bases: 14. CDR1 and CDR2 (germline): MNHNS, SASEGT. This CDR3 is CASRERGKVDTQYF. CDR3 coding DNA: TGTGCCAGCAGGGAGCGGGGGAAGGTAGACACTCAGTATTTT.

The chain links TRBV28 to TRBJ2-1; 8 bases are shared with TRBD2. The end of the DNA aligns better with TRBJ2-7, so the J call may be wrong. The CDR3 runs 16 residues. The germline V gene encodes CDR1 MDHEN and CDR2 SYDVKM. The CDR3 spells CASRDLLGRGDYEQYF. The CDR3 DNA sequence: TGTGCCAGCAGAGACCTCCTTGGGCGGGGGGACTACGAGCAGTACTTC.

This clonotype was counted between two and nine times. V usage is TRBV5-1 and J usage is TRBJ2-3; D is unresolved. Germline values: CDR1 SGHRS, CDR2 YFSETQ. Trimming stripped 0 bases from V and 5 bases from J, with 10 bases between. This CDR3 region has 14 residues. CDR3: CASSLGLPGDTQYF. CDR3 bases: TGCGCCAGCAGCTTGGGGCTTCCTGGAGATACGCAGTATTTT.

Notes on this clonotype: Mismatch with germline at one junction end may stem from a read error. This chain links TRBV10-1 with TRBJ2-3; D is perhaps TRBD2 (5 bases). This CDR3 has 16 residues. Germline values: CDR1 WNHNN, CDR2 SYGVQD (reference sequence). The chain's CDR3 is CATLLPDQRNTDTQYF. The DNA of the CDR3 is TGCGCCACCCTTCTTCCCGACCAGCGGAACACAGATACTCAGTACTTT.

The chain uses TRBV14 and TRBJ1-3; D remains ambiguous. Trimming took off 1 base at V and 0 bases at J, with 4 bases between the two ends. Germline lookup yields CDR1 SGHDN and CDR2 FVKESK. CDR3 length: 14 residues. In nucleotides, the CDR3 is TGTGCCAGCAGCCAAGTCCTCTCTGGAAACACCATATATTTT. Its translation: CASSQVLSGNTIYF.

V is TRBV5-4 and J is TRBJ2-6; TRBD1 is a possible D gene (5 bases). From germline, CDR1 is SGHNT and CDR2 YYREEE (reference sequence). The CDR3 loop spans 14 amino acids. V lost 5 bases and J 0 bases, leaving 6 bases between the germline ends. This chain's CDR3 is CASRTASGANVLTF. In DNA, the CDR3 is TGTGCCAGCAGGACAGCCTCTGGGGCCAACGTCCTGACTTTC.

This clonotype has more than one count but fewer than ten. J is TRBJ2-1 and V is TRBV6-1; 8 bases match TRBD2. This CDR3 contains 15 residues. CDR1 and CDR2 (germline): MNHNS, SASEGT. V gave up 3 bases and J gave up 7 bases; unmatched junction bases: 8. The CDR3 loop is CASSEFRGGLNEQFF. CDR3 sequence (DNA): TGTGCCAGCAGTGAGTTTCGGGGGGGTTTGAATGAGCAGTTCTTC.

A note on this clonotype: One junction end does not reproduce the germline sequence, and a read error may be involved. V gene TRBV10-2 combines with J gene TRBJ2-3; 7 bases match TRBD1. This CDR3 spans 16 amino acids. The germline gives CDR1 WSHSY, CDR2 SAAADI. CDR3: CASGNRGLWAKDMQYF. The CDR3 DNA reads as TGCGCCAGCGGAAATAGGGGGCTGTGGGCCAAAGATATGCAGTATTTC.

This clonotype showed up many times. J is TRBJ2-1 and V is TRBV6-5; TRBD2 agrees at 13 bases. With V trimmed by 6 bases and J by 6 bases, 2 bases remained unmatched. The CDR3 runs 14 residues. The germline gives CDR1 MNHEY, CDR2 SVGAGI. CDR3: CASRRLAGGNEQFF. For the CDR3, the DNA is TGTGCCAGCAGAAGACTAGCGGGAGGCAATGAGCAGTTCTTC.

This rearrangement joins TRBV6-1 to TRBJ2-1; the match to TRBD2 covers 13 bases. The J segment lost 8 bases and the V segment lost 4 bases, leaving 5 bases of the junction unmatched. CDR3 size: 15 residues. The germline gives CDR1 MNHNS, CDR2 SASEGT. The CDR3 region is CASSAGLAGVYEQFF. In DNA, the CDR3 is TGTGCCAGCAGTGCCGGACTAGCGGGAGTTTATGAGCAGTTCTTC.

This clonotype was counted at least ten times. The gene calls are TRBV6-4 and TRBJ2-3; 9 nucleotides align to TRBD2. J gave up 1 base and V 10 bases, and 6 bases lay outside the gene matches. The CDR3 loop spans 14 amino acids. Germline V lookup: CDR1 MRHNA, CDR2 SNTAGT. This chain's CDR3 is CATLSGRCTDTQYF. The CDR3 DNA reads TGTGCCACCCTTAGCGGGAGATGCACAGATACGCAGTATTTT.

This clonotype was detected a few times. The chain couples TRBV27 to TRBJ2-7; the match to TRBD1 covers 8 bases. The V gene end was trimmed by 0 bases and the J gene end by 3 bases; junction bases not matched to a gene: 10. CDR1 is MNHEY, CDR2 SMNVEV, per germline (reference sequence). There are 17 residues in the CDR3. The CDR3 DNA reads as TGTGCCAGCAGTTTATCGAAACCAGGGACAGGTCTCTACGAGCAGTACTTC. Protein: CASSLSKPGTGLYEQYF.

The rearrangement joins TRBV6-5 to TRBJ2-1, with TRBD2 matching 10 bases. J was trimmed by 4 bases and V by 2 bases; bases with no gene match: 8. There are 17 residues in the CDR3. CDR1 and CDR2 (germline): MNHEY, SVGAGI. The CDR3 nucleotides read TGTGCCAGCAGTTACAGAGCGGGGGGGTCTATGTACAATGAGCAGTTCTTC. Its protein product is CASSYRAGGSMYNEQFF.